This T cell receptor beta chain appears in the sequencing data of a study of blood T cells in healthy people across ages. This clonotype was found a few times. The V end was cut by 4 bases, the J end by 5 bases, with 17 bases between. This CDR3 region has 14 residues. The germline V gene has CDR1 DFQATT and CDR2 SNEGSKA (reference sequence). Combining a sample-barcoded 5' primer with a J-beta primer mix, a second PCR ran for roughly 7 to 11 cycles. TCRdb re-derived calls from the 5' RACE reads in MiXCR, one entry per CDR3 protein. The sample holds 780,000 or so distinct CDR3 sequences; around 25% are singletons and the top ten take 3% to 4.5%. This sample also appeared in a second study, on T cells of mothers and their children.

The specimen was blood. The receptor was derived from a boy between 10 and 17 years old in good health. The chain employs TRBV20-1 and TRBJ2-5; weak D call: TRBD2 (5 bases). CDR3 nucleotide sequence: TGCAGTGCTATTCGGACTCGAAGCCAGGAGACCCAGTACTTC. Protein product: CSAIRTRSQETQYF.